This TCR beta chain was sequenced for a study of blood T cell repertoires in COVID-19. Across the whole study: The United States, Italy and Spain supplied acute and convalescent COVID-19 samples. T cells, B-cell-depleted T cells, or PBMCs supplied cDNA or gDNA.

This CDR3 is 14 amino acids long. Germline CDR1 and CDR2: KGHDR and SFDVKD. Trimming left V 4 bases short and J 5 bases short, with 11 bases between. The authors' processing: Researchers report that nucleated cell counts were estimated from reference gene primer amplification. Clones were sequenced by immunoSEQ multiplex PCR, and TCRdb holds only the in-frame ones, with some missing. Clone size and the V and J calls come from that table; the DNA yielded D and trimming. The data hold hundreds of thousands of clones, with approximately 90% observed a single time. The sequencing sample was made of peripheral blood. This chain links TRBV24-1 with TRBJ2-1, with D uncertain. This receptor was identified in a man in his sixties who had recovered from COVID-19. The CDR3 loop is CATSDPGRDNEQFF. The CDR3, as DNA: TGTGCCACCAGTGACCCTGGCCGGGACAATGAGCAGTTCTTC.